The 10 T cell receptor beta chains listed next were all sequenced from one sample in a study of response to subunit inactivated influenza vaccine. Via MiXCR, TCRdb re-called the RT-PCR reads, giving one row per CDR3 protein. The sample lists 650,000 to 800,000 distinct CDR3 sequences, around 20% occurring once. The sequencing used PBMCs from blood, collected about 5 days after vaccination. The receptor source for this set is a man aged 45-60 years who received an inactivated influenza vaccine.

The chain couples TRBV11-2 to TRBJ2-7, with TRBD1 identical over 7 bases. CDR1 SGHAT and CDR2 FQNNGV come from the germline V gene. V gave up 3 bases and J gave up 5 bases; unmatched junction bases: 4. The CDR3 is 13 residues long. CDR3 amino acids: CASSFYRGHEQYF. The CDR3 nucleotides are TGTGCCAGCAGCTTCTACAGGGGCCACGAGCAGTACTTC. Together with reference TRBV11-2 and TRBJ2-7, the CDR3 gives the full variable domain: EAGVAQSPRYKIIEKRQSVAFWCNPISGHATLYWYQQILGQGPKLLIQFQNNGVVDDSQLPKDRFSAERLKGVDSTLKIQPAKLEDSAVYLCASSFYRGHEQYFGPGTRLTVT.

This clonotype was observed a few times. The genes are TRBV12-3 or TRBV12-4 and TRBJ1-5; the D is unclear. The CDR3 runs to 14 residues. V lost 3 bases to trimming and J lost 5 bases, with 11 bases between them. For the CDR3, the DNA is TGTGCCAGCAGTTTTTGGAATTTGGATCAGCCCCAGCATTTT. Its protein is CASSFWNLDQPQHF.

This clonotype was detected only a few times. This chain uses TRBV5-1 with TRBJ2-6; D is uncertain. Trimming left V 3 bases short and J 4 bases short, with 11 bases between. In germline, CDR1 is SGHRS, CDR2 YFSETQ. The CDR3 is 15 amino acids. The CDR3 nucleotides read TGCGCCAGCAGCTCGACAAGGGCCGGGGCCAACGTCCTGACTTTC. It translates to CASSSTRAGANVLTF.

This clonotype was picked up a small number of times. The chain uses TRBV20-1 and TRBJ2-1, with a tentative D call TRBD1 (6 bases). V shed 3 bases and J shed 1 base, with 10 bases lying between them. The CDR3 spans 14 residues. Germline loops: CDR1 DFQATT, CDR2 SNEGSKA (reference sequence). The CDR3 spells CSASSGTSYNEQFF. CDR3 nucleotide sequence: TGCAGTGCTAGTTCGGGGACATCCTACAATGAGCAGTTCTTC.

The CDR3 is CSARRASENTDTQYF. The CDR3 DNA reads as TGCAGTGCTAGGAGGGCTAGCGAAAACACAGATACGCAGTATTTT. The V call is TRBV20-1, the J call TRBJ2-3, with a possible D match to TRBD2 (6 bases). Deletions cut 3 bases from V and 2 bases from J, with 15 bases between. CDR1 is DFQATT and CDR2 is SNEGSKA in the germline V gene (reference sequence). CDR3 size: 15 residues.

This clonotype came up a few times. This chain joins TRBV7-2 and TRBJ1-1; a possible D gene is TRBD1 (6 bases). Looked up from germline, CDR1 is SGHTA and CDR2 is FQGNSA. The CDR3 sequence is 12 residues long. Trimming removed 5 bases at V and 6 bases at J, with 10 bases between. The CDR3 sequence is CASSPRTAEAFF. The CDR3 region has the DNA TGTGCCAGCAGCCCTCGGACAGCTGAAGCTTTCTTT.

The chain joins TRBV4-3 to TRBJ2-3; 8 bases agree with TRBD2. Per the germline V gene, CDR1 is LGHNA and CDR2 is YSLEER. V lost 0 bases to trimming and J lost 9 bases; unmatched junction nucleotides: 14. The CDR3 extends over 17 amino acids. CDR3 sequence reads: CASSQDLGAGGLQTQYF. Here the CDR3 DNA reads TGCGCCAGCAGCCAAGATCTCGGGGCGGGAGGCCTGCAGACGCAGTATTTT.

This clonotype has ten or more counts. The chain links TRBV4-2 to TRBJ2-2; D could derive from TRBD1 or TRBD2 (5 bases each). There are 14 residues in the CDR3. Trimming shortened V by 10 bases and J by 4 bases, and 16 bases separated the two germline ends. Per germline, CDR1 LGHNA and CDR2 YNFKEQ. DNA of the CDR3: TGTGCCACCTCGGGGCAGACCTTCACCGGGGAGCTGTTTTTT. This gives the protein CATSGQTFTGELFF.

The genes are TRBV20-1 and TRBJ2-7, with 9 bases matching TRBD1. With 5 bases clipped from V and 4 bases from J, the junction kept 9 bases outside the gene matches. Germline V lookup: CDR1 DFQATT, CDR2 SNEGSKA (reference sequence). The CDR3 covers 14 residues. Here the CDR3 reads CSAGQGRGLYEQYF. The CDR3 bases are TGCAGTGCTGGACAGGGGAGGGGGCTATACGAGCAGTACTTC.

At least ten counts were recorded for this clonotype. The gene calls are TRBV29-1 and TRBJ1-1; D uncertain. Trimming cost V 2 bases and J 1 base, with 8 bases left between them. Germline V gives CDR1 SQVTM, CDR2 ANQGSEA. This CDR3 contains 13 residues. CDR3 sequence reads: CSVETNQNTEAFF. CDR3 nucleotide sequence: TGCAGCGTTGAAACGAACCAGAACACTGAAGCTTTCTTT. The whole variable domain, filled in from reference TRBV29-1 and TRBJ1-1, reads SAVISQKPSRDICQRGTSLTIQCQVDSQVTMMFWYRQQPGQSLTLIATANQGSEATYESGFVIDKFPISRPNLTFSTLTVSNMSPEDSSIYLCSVETNQNTEAFFGQGTRLTVV.